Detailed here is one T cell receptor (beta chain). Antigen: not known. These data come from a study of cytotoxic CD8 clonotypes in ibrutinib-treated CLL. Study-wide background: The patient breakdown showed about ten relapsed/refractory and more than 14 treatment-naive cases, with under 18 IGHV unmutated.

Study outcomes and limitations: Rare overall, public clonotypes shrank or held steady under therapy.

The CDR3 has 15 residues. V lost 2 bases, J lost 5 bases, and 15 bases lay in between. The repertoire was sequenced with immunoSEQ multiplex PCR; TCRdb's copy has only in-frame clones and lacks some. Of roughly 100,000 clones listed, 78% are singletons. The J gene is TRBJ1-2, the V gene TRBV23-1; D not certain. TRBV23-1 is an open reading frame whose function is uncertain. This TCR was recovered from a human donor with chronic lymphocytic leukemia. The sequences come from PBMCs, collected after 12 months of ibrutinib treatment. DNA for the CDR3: TGCGCCAGCAGTCAAACAACCGGGTCCACATATGGCTACACCTTC. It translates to CASSQTTGSTYGYTF.